This T cell receptor beta chain came from a study of molecular identifiers for immune sequencing clone quantification. The CDR3 is made up of 16 amino acids. J lost 9 bases, V lost 4 bases, and 9 bases had no gene match. The V gene's germline CDR1 is SGHDN and CDR2 FVKESK. TCRdb fed the PCR reads into MiXCR, producing one record per CDR3 protein. The sample has about 640,000 distinct CDR3 sequences; 20% are singletons. This sequence was found in a human donor in good health. Some libraries in this study had Jurkat cell RNA spiked in. This rearrangement joins TRBV14 to TRBJ2-1; 13 positions match TRBD2. Sequenced sample: naive CD8+ T cells from blood, with Jurkat cell RNA spiked in. Subset of the sample: FACS-sorted CD8+CD4-CCR7+CD45RA+ naive T cells. The CDR3 loop reads CASSPQGLAGVLEQFF. The CDR3 nucleotides read TGTGCCAGCAGCCCTCAAGGACTAGCGGGAGTTCTTGAGCAGTTCTTC.